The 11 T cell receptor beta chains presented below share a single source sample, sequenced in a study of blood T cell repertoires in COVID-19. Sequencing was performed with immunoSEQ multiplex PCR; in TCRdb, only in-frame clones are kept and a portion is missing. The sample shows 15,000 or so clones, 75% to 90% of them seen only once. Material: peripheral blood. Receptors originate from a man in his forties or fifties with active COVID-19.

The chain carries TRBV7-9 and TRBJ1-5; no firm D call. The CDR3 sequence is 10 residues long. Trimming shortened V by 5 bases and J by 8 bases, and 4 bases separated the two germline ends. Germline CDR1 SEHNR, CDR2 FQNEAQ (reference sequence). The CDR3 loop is CASSQKPQHF. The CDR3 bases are TGTGCCAGCAGCCAAAAGCCCCAGCATTTT.

The CDR3 nucleotides read TGTGCCAGCAGTGAGGCGGGGACAGGGAGCAACGAGCAGTACTTC. This translates into CASSEAGTGSNEQYF. The chain recombines TRBV25-1 with TRBJ2-7; TRBD1 agrees at 9 bases. The germline V gene has CDR1 MGHDK and CDR2 SYGVNS. CDR3 length equals 15 residues. J lost 5 bases, V lost 3 bases, and 8 bases had no gene match.

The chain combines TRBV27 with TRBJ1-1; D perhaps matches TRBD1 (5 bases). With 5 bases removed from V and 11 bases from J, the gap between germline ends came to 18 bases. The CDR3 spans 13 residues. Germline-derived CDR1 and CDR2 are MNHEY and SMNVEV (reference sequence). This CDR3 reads CASSGGSLGYAFF. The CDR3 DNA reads TGTGCCAGCAGTGGGGGGAGTTTAGGTTACGCTTTCTTT.

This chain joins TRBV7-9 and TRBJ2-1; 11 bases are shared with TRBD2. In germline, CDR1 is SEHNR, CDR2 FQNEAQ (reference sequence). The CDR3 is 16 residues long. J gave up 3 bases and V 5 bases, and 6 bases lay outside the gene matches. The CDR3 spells CASSLPLAGGYNEQFF. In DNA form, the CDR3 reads TGTGCCAGCAGCCTGCCCCTAGCGGGGGGCTACAATGAGCAGTTCTTC.

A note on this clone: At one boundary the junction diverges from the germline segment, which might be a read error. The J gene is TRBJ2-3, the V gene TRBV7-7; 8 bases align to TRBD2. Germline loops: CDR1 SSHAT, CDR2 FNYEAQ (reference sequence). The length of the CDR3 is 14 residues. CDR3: CASSSSGGHDTQYF. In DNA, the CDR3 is TGTGCTAGCAGCTCCAGCGGGGGACACGATACGCAGTATTTT.

CDR3 protein: CASSSTGGSDTQYF. The DNA for the CDR3 is TGTGCCAGCAGCTCCACAGGGGGTTCAGATACGCAGTATTTT. The chain has TRBV7-3 and TRBJ2-3, with 8 positions matching TRBD1. With 4 bases clipped from V and 4 bases from J, the junction kept 4 bases outside the gene matches. In germline, CDR1 is SGHTA, CDR2 FQGTGA. The CDR3 contains 14 residues.

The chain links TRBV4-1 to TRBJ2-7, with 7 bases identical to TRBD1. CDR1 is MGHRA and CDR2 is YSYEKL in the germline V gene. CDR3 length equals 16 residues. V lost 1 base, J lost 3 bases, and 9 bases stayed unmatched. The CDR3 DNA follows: TGCGCCAGCAGCCAAGGGGTTGACAGGGCGGGCTACGAGCAGTACTTC. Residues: CASSQGVDRAGYEQYF.

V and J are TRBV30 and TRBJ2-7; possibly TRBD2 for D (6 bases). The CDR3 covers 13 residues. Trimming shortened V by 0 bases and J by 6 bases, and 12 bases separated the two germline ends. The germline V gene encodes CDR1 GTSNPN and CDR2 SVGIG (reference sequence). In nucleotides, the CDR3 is TGTGCCTGGAGTGTGGGTGCGGGGTCCGAGCAGTACTTC. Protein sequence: CAWSVGAGSEQYF.

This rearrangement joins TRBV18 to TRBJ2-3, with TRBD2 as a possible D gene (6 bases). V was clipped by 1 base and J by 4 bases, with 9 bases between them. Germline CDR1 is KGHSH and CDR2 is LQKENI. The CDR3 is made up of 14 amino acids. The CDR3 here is CASSPRTGADTQYF. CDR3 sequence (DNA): TGTGCCAGCTCACCACGAACGGGGGCAGATACGCAGTATTTT.

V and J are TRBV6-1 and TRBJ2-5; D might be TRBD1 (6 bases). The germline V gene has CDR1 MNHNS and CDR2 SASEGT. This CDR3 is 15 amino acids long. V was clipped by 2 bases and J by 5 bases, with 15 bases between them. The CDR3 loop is CASSEQGRTEETQYF. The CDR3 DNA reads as TGTGCCAGCAGTGAACAGGGAAGGACAGAGGAGACCCAGTACTTC.

CDR3 sequence (DNA): TGTGCCAGTAGTATGTGGGGCAAATCGGACGAGCAGTACTTC. The encoded protein is CASSMWGKSDEQYF. The rearrangement links TRBV19 to TRBJ2-7; possibly TRBD1 for D (5 bases). V dropped 3 bases and J dropped 5 bases, with 14 bases sitting between them. The CDR3 is 14 amino acids. CDR1 and CDR2 from the germline V gene are LNHDA and SQIVND (reference sequence).